Listed here are 25 T cell receptor beta chains from one sample, sequenced in a study of CD8+ T cells in alopecia areata. On the basis of CD4, CD8alpha, NKG2D, NKG2ACE and other markers, pooled cutaneous lymph node cells were sorted. As the sequencing template, cDNA was produced by extracting RNA and reverse transcribing it. TCRdb's copy holds only in-frame clones and misses some; the assay was immunoSEQ multiplex PCR. The table records around 300,000 clones without singletons, the ten largest covering around 1.2%. The sample comprised CD4+ T cells sorted from a lymph node. The receptors derive from a C3H/HeJ mouse with alopecia areata. The MHC haplotype of the strain is H2-k.

This clone appeared a few times. Germline and genes here are mouse. The read gets to within 4 residues of the CDR3 end, and the germline J gene fills in the rest. This chain links TRBV13-1 with TRBJ2-2; D is perhaps TRBD1 (6 bases). This CDR3 comprises 17 residues. The V and J ends lost 0 bases and 0 bases respectively, with 12 bases between them. The germline V gene encodes CDR1 NSHNY and CDR2 SYGAGN. The CDR3 DNA, read in part, is TGTGCCAGCAGTGATGCAGGGACATACCCAAACACCGGG. As protein: CASSDAGTYPNTG. The whole CDR3 sequence is CASSDAGTYPNTGQLYF.

This clone has just a few counts. Gene names refer to mouse genes. Read coverage stops 4 residues before the CDR3 terminus; the germline J gene supplies the remainder. The chain employs TRBV13-2 and TRBJ1-2, with 7 bases that match TRBD1. The germline CDR1 and CDR2 sequences are NNHNN and SYGAGS (reference sequence). The CDR3 has 13 amino acids. The V gene end was trimmed by 9 bases and the J gene end by 2 bases; junction bases not matched to a gene: 7. The part of the CDR3 DNA that was read is TGTGCCATCCGACAGGGAAAGAACTCC. Its translation: CAIRQGKNS. The entire CDR3 protein reads CAIRQGKNSDYTF.

This clone was picked up many times. The gene names here belong to mouse. The read terminates 4 residues ahead of where the CDR3 ends, so the germline J gene completes it. This chain links TRBV3 with TRBJ1-2; no clear D. This CDR3 comprises 10 residues. From germline, CDR1 is SNHLY and CDR2 FYNGKV (reference sequence). The covered CDR3 bases are TGTGCCAGCAGCCTCGCC. Translated: CASSLA. The complete CDR3 protein is CASSLADYTF.

This clone was counted many times. The genes and germline here are from mouse. This sample includes further DNA sequences coding for the same CDR3. The CDR3 protein is CASSMGQGYAEQFF. Incomplete CDR3 DNA: TGTGCCAGCAGTATGGGACAGGGGTATGCT. The chain employs TRBV19 and TRBJ2-1, with TRBD1 identical over 10 bases. The read falls 4 residues short of the CDR3 end, and the missing part is taken from the germline J gene. From germline, CDR1 is FNHDT and CDR2 SITEND (reference sequence). Trimming removed 2 bases from V and 4 bases from J; junction bases left unmatched: 0. CDR3 length equals 14 residues.

Only a few counts were recorded for this clone. Gene names are mouse gene names. Sequencing ends 4 residues short of the CDR3 end; the germline J gene provides the rest. V usage is TRBV4 and J usage is TRBJ1-1, with 7 nucleotides matching TRBD1. Germline V gene sequence: CDR1 LGHDT, CDR2 YNNKQL (reference sequence). Trimming took 8 bases from V and 0 from J; bases not matched to a gene: 0. This CDR3 comprises 12 residues. Here the CDR3 reads CASDRANTEVFF. Incomplete CDR3 DNA: TGTGCCAGCGACAGGGCAAACACA.

This clone was seen at least ten times. Each gene name is a mouse one. The CDR3 is cut off 4 residues early in the read; its end comes from the germline J gene. Other DNA sequences in this specimen translate into the identical CDR3. This chain links TRBV12-1 with TRBJ1-2; D not certain. V was trimmed by 2 bases and J by 0 bases, leaving 6 bases between them. The CDR3 loop spans 13 amino acids. In germline, CDR1 is SGHSN, CDR2 HYEKVE. The part of the CDR3 DNA that was read is TGTGCCAGCTCTCCGACATCAAACTCC. Residues: CASSPTSNS. The full CDR3 reads CASSPTSNSDYTF.

This clone was observed a few times. Gene names refer to mouse genes. The CDR3 extends 4 residues past the end of the read, so its final part is completed from the germline J gene. The gene calls are TRBV1 and TRBJ2-3, with 7 bases matching TRBD2. With V trimmed by 4 bases and J by 0 bases, 4 bases remained unmatched. The CDR3 spans 15 residues. Germline V CDR1 and CDR2: NSQYPW, LRSPGD (reference sequence). The CDR3 protein is CTCSVLGVSAETLYF. The CDR3 DNA, read in part, is TGCACCTGCAGTGTGCTGGGGGTTAGTGCAGAA.

Note on this clone: Any gene name here is a mouse gene name. The missing CDR3 end, 4 residues past where the read stops, is filled in from the germline J gene. At the DNA level, this CDR3 is encoded by other sequences in the same sample as well. This chain links TRBV13-1 with TRBJ2-3, with TRBD1 identical over 7 bases. This CDR3 has 14 residues. Germline CDR1 reads NSHNY; CDR2 reads SYGAGN. The V gene end was trimmed by 2 bases and the J gene end by 2 bases; junction bases not matched to a gene: 2. CDR3 amino acids: CASSEDRVAETLYF. CDR3 bases read: TGTGCCAGCAGTGAAGACAGGGTTGCAGAA.

In its sample, this clone was seen a few times. Germline and genes here are mouse. From the germline J gene comes the end of the CDR3, since the read stops 4 residues before it. The genes are TRBV31 and TRBJ2-2; 12 bases are a match to TRBD1. Germline CDR1 GKSSPN, CDR2 SITVG. CDR3 length equals 14 residues. The CDR3 loop reads CAWSGTGGSGQLYF. The part of the CDR3 DNA that was read is TGTGCCTGGAGTGGGACAGGGGGCAGCGGG.

In the case of this clone: The germline and genes are mouse ones. The sequence runs out 4 residues before the end of the CDR3; the remainder is reconstructed from the germline J gene. The sample contains more than one DNA sequence encoding this CDR3. The chain employs TRBV5 and TRBJ2-7; possible D gene TRBD1, 5 bases. V dropped 0 bases and J dropped 0 bases, with 9 bases sitting between them. This CDR3 is 15 amino acids long. Germline V CDR1 and CDR2: LGHNA, YNLKQL (reference sequence). CDR3 amino acids: CASSQEGVSSYEQYF. The part of the CDR3 DNA that was read is TGTGCCAGCAGCCAAGAAGGGGTTAGCTCCTAT.

Comment on this clone: Each gene name is a mouse one. The read ends 4 residues early relative to the CDR3; the germline J gene fills the gap. This chain joins TRBV29 and TRBJ2-1; TRBD1 matches at 9 bases. J lost 6 bases, V lost 3 bases, and 3 bases had no gene match. Germline V lookup: CDR1 MSHET, CDR2 SYDVDS. The length of the CDR3 is 14 residues. CDR3 residues: CASSFRTGVAEQFF. The DNA read from the CDR3 is TGTGCTAGCAGTTTTAGGACAGGGGTTGCT.

This clone occurred a few times. The germline and genes are mouse ones. The CDR3 extends 4 residues past the end of the read, so its final part is completed from the germline J gene. The same CDR3 is also encoded by other DNA sequences in this sample. The chain links TRBV1 to TRBJ2-7, with TRBD1 matching over 9 bases. This CDR3 region has 15 residues. CDR1 is NSQYPW and CDR2 is LRSPGD in the germline V gene (reference sequence). The CDR3: CTCSADRGQGYEQYF. The sequenced CDR3 bases are TGCACCTGCAGTGCAGATCGTGGACAGGGGTAT.

This clone was detected a few times. Mouse names are used for the genes. The sequenced fragment ends 4 residues before the CDR3 boundary, so the rest is inferred from the germline J gene. The chain uses TRBV19 and TRBJ1-1, with a weak D call TRBD1 (6 bases). CDR3 size: 15 residues. V gave up 0 bases and J gave up 0 bases, with 9 bases separating them. Germline assignment: CDR1 FNHDT and CDR2 SITEND (reference sequence). The sequenced CDR3 bases are TGTGCCAGCAGTATAGAGGGACAAGCAAACACA. Residues: CASSIEGQANT. The full CDR3 sequence reads CASSIEGQANTEVFF.

In regard to this clone: Germline and genes here are mouse. The read gets to within 4 residues of the CDR3 end, and the germline J gene fills in the rest. The chain is built from TRBV17 and TRBJ1-2; possible D gene TRBD1, 6 bases. V lost 0 bases and J lost 0, with 8 bases in between. The CDR3 sequence is 15 residues long. Germline V lookup: CDR1 MNHDT, CDR2 YYDKIL. The CDR3 DNA, read in part, is TGTGCTAGCAGTAGAGATGAGGGGGCAAACTCC. Its protein is CASSRDEGANS. In full, the CDR3 reads CASSRDEGANSDYTF. The whole variable domain, filled in from reference TRBV17 and TRBJ1-2, reads DTTVKQNPRYKLARVGKPVNLICSQTMNHDTMYWYQKKPNQAPKLLLFYYDKILNREADTFEKFQSSRPNNSFCSLYIGSAGLEYSAMYLCASSRDEGANSDYTFGSGTRLLVI.

About this clone itself: Gene names are mouse gene names. The sample has other DNA sequences that encode this CDR3 too. The CDR3 protein is CASSIRGGNYAEQFF. The sequenced CDR3 bases are TGTGCCAGCAGTATACGGGGGGGAAACTATGCT. The rearrangement uses TRBV19 and TRBJ2-1, with 7 bases matching TRBD2. Sequencing ends 4 residues short of the CDR3 end; the germline J gene provides the rest. The CDR3 is 15 residues long. Germline V gives CDR1 FNHDT, CDR2 SITEND (reference sequence). V was clipped by 1 base and J by 1 base; unmatched bases: 2.

This clone was counted between two and nine times. Gene names are the mouse ones. The read comes to an end 4 residues before the CDR3 does, leaving the germline J gene to fill in the end. The same CDR3 also results from other DNA sequences found in this sample. This chain links TRBV17 with TRBJ1-1; D perhaps matches TRBD1 (6 bases). Germline-derived CDR1 and CDR2 are MNHDT and YYDKIL. CDR3 length: 14 amino acids. V lost 5 bases to trimming and J lost 0 bases, with 10 bases between them. CDR3 sequence: CASSLGQPNTEVFF. The CDR3 bases that were read are TGTGCTAGCAGTCTGGGACAACCAAACACA.

In regard to this clone: Gene and germline names: mouse. Coverage ceases 4 residues before the CDR3 finishes, and the germline J gene fills in the end. V and J are TRBV5 and TRBJ1-1, with D possibly matching TRBD1 (5 bases). The CDR3 sequence is 15 residues long. Germline V gives CDR1 LGHNA, CDR2 YNLKQL (reference sequence). Trimming removed 0 bases from V and 4 bases from J, with 12 bases in between. CDR3 residues: CASSQDPGQRTEVFF. The covered CDR3 bases are TGTGCCAGCAGCCAAGATCCCGGACAACGCACA.

On this clone: Genes and germline come from the mouse. The read gets to within 4 residues of the CDR3 end, and the germline J gene fills in the rest. The V and J genes are TRBV13-3 and TRBJ2-4, with a tentative D call TRBD1 (5 bases). Germline CDR1 NNHDY, CDR2 SYVADS. The CDR3 length is 15 residues. Trimming removed 4 bases at V and 0 bases at J, with 12 bases between. CDR3: CASSRDRPSQNTLYF. The CDR3 bases that were read are TGTGCCAGCAGTCGAGACAGACCTAGTCAAAAC.

There are a few counts of this clone. The genes are named according to mouse. Read data end 4 residues before the CDR3 end; the end is taken from the germline J gene. The chain couples TRBV5 to TRBJ1-1; perhaps TRBD1 as D (5 bases). The CDR3 length is 14 residues. CDR1 LGHNA and CDR2 YNLKQL come from the germline V gene (reference sequence). The V and J ends lost 3 bases and 0 bases respectively, with 8 bases between them. Partial CDR3 DNA: TGTGCCAGCAGCCACGACAGCTCAAACACA. It encodes CASSHDSSNT. The complete CDR3 reads CASSHDSSNTEVFF.

This clone occurred many times. Any gene name here is a mouse gene name. The read is 4 residues too short to cover the CDR3 end, so that end is filled in from the germline J gene. Other DNA sequences within the sample encode an identical CDR3. The chain links TRBV1 to TRBJ1-1; D call uncertain. The CDR3 sequence is 11 residues long. Germline V gives CDR1 NSQYPW, CDR2 LRSPGD (reference sequence). The CDR3 bases that were read are TGCACCTGCAGTGCAGGGACA. Translated: CTCSAGT. The whole CDR3 reads CTCSAGTEVFF.

Only a few counts were recorded for this clone. The gene names given are mouse names. Read coverage stops 4 residues before the CDR3 terminus; the germline J gene supplies the remainder. Other DNA sequences from this sample encode an identical CDR3 as well. The gene calls are TRBV13-2 and TRBJ1-2; tentatively, D is TRBD1 (6 bases). Deletions cut 0 bases from V and 0 bases from J, with 9 bases between. CDR1 is NNHNN, CDR2 SYGAGS, per germline (reference sequence). The CDR3 covers 15 residues. The sequenced CDR3 bases are TGTGCCAGCGGTGATGCGGGGGGCGCAAACTCC. It translates to CASGDAGGANS. The CDR3 as a whole reads CASGDAGGANSDYTF.

In the case of this clone: Gene names are mouse gene names. The CDR3 end falls 4 residues outside the read, so it is completed with the germline J gene. The V call is TRBV13-3, the J call TRBJ2-2; 10 bases line up with TRBD2. Trimming took 2 bases from V and 2 from J; bases not matched to a gene: 3. CDR3 length: 16 amino acids. Germline lookup yields CDR1 NNHDY and CDR2 SYVADS. The CDR3: CASSETGGPNTGQLYF. The part of the CDR3 DNA that was read is TGTGCCAGCAGTGAGACTGGGGGGCCCAACACCGGG.

This clone appeared a few times. Mouse germline and gene names are used. The sequence runs out 4 residues before the end of the CDR3; the remainder is reconstructed from the germline J gene. Other DNA sequences in this sample translate to the same CDR3. This chain joins TRBV14 and TRBJ1-1; tentatively, D is TRBD1 (5 bases). Germline-derived CDR1 and CDR2 are SGHDT and FRDEAV. The CDR3 contains 12 residues. V was cut by 2 bases and J by 4 bases, with 6 bases left in between. The CDR3 spells CASSLGGTEVFF. The DNA read from the CDR3 is TGTGCCAGCAGTTTGGGGGGCACA. The full variable domain, rest sourced from reference TRBV14 and TRBJ1-1, is EAGVTQSPRYAVLQEGQAVSFWCDPISGHDTLYWYQQPRDQGPQLLVYFRDEAVIDNSQLPSDRFSAVRPKGTNSTLKIQSAKQGDTATYLCASSLGGTEVFFGKGTRLTVV.

As concerns this clone: The gene names here belong to mouse. The read finishes 4 residues shy of the CDR3 end, and the germline J gene is used to complete it. Other DNA sequences in this sample translate to the same CDR3. V usage is TRBV5 and J usage is TRBJ2-7, with TRBD2 matching over 9 bases. Germline V gives CDR1 LGHNA, CDR2 YNLKQL (reference sequence). The V segment lost 0 bases and the J segment 1 base; nucleotides outside the gene matches: 1. CDR3 length: 15 amino acids. Incomplete CDR3 DNA: TGTGCCAGCAGCCAAGAAGGACTGGGGTCCTAT. It encodes CASSQEGLGSY. The CDR3 in its entirety is CASSQEGLGSYEQYF.

In its sample, this clone was seen many times. Each gene name is a mouse one. The CDR3 is CASSLGTASSAETLYF. The CDR3 bases that were read are TGTGCAAGCAGCTTAGGGACTGCCTCTAGTGCAGAA. This rearrangement joins TRBV16 to TRBJ2-3; D perhaps matches TRBD2 (6 bases). The CDR3 is cut off 4 residues early in the read; its end comes from the germline J gene. Trimming shortened V by 1 base and J by 0 bases, and 11 bases separated the two germline ends. Germline V gives CDR1 SGHSA, CDR2 FRNQAP. This CDR3 has 16 amino acids.